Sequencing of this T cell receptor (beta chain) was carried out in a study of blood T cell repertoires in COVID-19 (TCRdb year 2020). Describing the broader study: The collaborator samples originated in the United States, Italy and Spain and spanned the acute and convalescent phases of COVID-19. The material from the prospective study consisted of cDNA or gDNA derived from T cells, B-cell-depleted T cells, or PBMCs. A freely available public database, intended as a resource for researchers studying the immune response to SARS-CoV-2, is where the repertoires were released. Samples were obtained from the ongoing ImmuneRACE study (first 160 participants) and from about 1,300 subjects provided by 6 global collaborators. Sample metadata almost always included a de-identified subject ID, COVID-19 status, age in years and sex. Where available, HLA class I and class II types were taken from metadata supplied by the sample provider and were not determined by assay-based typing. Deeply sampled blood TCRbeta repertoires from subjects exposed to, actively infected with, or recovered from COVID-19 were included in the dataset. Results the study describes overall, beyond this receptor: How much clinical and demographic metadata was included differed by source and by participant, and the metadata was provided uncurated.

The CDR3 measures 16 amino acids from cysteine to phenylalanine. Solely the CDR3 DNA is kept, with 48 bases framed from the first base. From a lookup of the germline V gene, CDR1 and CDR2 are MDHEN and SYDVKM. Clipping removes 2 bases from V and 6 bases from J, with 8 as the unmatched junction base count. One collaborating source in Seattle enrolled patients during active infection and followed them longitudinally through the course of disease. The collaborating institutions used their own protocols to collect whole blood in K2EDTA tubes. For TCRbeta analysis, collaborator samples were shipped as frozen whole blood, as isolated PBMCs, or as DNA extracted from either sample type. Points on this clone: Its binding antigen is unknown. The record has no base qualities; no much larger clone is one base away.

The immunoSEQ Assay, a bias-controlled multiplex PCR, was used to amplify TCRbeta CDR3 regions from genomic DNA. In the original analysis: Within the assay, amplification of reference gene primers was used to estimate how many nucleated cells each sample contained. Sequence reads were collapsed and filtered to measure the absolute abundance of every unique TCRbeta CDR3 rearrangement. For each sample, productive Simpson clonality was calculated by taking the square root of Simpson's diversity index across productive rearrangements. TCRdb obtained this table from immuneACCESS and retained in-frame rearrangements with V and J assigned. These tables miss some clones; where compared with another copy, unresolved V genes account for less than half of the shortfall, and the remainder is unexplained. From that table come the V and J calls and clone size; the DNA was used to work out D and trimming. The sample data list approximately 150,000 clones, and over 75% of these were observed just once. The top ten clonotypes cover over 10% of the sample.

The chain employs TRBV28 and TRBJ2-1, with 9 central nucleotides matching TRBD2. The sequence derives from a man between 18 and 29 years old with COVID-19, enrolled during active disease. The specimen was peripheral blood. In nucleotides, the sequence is TGTGCCAGCAGTTTACTTAAGGCGGGAGGGACCAATGAGCAGTTCTTC. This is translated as CASSLLKAGGTNEQFF.